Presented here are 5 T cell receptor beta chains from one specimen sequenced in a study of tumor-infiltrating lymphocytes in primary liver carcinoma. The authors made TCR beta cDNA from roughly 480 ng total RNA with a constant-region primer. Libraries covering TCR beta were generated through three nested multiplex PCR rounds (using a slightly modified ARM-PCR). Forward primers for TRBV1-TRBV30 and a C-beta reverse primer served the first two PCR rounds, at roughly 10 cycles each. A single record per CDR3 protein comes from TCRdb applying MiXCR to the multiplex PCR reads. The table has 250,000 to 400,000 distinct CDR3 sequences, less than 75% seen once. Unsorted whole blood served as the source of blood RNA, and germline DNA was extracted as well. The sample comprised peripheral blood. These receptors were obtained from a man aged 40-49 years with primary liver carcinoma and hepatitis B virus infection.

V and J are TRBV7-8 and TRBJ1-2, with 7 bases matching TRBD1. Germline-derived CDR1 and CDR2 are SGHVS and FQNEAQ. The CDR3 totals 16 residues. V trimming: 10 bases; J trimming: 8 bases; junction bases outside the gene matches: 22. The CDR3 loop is CAISVGSSGGTGGYTF. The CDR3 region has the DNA TGTGCCATCAGTGTAGGGTCTTCAGGGGGGACGGGAGGCTACACCTTC.

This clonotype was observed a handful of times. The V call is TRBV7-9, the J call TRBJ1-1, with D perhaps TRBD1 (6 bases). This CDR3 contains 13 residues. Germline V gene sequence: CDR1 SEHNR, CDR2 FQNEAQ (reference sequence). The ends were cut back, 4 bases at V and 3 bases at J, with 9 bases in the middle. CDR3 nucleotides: TGTGCCAGCAGCTCTAGACAGGACACTGAAGCTTTCTTT. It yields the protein CASSSRQDTEAFF.

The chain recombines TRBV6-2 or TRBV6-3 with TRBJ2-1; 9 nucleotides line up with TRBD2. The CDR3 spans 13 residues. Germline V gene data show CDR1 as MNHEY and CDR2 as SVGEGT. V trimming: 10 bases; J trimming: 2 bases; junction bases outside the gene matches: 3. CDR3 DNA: TGTGCCACTCAGCGGGAGGCCTACAATGAGCAGTTCTTC. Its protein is CATQREAYNEQFF.

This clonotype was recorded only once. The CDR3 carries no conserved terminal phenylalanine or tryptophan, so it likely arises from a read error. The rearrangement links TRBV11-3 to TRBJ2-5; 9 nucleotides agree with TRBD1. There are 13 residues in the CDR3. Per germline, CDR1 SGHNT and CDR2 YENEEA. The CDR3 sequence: CASSRDREETQYL. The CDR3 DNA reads TGCGCCAGCAGCCGGGACAGGGAGGAGACCCAGTACTTA.

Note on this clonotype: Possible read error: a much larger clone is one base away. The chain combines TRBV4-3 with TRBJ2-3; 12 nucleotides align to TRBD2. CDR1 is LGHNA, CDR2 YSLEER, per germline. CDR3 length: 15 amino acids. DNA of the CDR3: TGCGTCAGCAGCCAAGGGACTAGCGGGACAGATACGCAGTATTTT. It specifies CVSSQGTSGTDTQYF.